This T cell receptor beta chain comes out of a study of monozygotic twins with inflammatory bowel disease. TCRdb reanalyzed the 5' RACE reads, giving one entry per CDR3 protein sequence and no DNA. With some 100,000 distinct CDR3 sequences in the sample, the ten largest clones hold around an eighth. Material: blood. This TCR derives from a human donor with ulcerative colitis or Crohn's disease, or a healthy co-twin of an affected twin (not recorded which).

The CDR3 region is CASRIYTNTEAFF. The chain is built from TRBV5-1 and TRBJ1-1. The germline V gene encodes CDR1 SGHRS and CDR2 YFSETQ. This CDR3 is built from 13 residues.